This T cell receptor beta chain was obtained from a study of vaccination effects on CD4 cells after COVID-19. TCRdb's table, derived via immunoSEQ multiplex PCR, lists solely in-frame clones and lacks some. The sample records some 30,000 clones, approximately 69% being singletons. Viral peptide pool expansion of antigen-specific CD4+ T cells preceded sequencing in the ViraFEST assay. Having been cultured for roughly 10 days, the cells underwent CD4+ T cell isolation. Each participant was given two doses of one vaccine (BNT162b2 or mRNA-1273). In its sample, this clone was seen a few times. Its antigen is undetermined. This CDR3 contains 15 residues. Trimming took 6 bases from V and 3 from J, leaving 18 bases between them. The V gene's germline CDR1 is SGHRS and CDR2 YFSETQ.

This material consisted of CD4+ T cells from PBMCs cultured with SARS-CoV-2 spike peptides, taken after COVID-19 vaccination. This clonotype was obtained from a human donor who received a COVID-19 vaccine. This chain uses TRBV5-1 with TRBJ1-1; possible D gene TRBD1, 5 bases. The CDR3 region has the DNA TGCGCCAGCATCCCGGGCGGGGGGGAGGACACTGAAGCTTTCTTT. It encodes CASIPGGGEDTEAFF.